The 5 T cell receptor beta chains in this list originate from one sample, sequenced in a study of identical twins. Each CDR3 protein gets one entry after TCRdb re-called the 5' RACE reads with MiXCR. The table has some 1,600,000 distinct CDR3 sequences, under 35% seen once. The sequenced sample was cord blood. These receptor sequences come from a newborn girl in good health.

This clonotype was seen just once. The germline gene is not matched at one end of the junction; a read error may be the cause. The chain couples TRBV12-3 or TRBV12-4 to TRBJ2-3, with a tentative D call TRBD2 (5 bases). The CDR3 totals 14 residues. The CDR3 coding sequence is TGTGCCAGCAGTTTCAGAGGGCCAGCAGATGCGCAGTATTTT. Its protein product is CASSFRGPADAQYF.

With respect to this clonotype: One end of the junction varies from germline; a read error may be responsible. This chain connects TRBV24-1 to TRBJ2-1, with 11 bases lining up with TRBD1. The CDR3 contains 15 residues. Germline assignment: CDR1 KGHDR and CDR2 SFDVKD. The CDR3 nucleotides are TGTACCACCAGTGACTCCGGGACAGGGGGCAATGAGCAGTTCTTC. Its protein product is CTTSDSGTGGNEQFF.

This clonotype has a count of ten or more. The chain has TRBV9 and TRBJ2-6; D is ambiguous. The CDR3 has 15 residues. V was pared by 0 bases and J by 1 base, with 5 bases between. Germline V gives CDR1 SGDLS, CDR2 YYNGEE. This chain's CDR3 is CASSVGPSGANVLTF. The CDR3 DNA reads TGTGCCAGCAGCGTAGGACCATCTGGGGCCAACGTCCTGACTTTC.

This clonotype was observed a handful of times. This rearrangement joins TRBV20-1 to TRBJ2-1; 12 bases agree with TRBD2. From germline, CDR1 is DFQATT and CDR2 SNEGSKA (reference sequence). The CDR3 length is 16 residues. Germline trimming cut 4 bases from V and 2 bases from J; bases unmatched to any gene: 6. The CDR3 region has the DNA TGCAGTGCTATTGGATCTAGCGGGGGGGCCTACAATGAGCAGTTCTTC. Translation gives CSAIGSSGGAYNEQFF.

This clonotype was counted a few times. The chain joins TRBV29-1 to TRBJ2-7, with D possibly called TRBD1 or TRBD2 (5 bases each). This CDR3 has 14 amino acids. The V end was cut by 6 bases, the J end by 0 bases, with 15 bases between. Germline V gene sequence: CDR1 SQVTM, CDR2 ANQGSEA. The CDR3 sequence is CSVGTAWSSYEQYF. The CDR3 coding sequence is TGCAGCGTAGGGACGGCATGGAGCTCCTACGAGCAGTACTTC.